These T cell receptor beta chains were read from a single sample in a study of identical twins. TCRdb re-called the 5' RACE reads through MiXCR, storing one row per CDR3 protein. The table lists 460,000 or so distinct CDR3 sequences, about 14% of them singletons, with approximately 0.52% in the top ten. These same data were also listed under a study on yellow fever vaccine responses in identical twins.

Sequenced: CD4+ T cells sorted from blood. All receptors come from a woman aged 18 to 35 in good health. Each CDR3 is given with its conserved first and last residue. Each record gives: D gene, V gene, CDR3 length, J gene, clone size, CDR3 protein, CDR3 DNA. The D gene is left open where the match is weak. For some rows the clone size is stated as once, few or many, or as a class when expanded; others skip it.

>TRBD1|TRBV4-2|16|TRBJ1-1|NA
CASSPEKGGLNTEAFF
TGTGCCAGCAGCCCGGAAAAAGGGGGCTTAAACACTGAAGCTTTCTTT
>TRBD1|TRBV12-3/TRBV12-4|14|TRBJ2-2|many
CASSRQGNTGELFF
TGTGCCAGCAGTCGACAGGGAAACACCGGGGAGCTGTTTTTT
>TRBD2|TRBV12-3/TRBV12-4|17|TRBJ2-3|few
CASWSNIVGLAADTQYF
TGTGCCAGCTGGTCCAACATCGTGGGACTAGCGGCAGATACGCAGTATTTT
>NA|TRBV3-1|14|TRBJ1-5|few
CASSQDRLDQPQHF
TGTGCCAGCAGCCAAGATAGGTTGGATCAGCCCCAGCATTTT
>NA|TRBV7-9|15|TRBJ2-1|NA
CASSLERGTYNEQFF
TGTGCCAGCAGCTTAGAACGGGGGACCTACAATGAGCAGTTCTTC
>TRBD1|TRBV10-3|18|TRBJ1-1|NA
CAISERKLAGTEWTEAFF
TGTGCCATCAGTGAGCGCAAACTAGCCGGGACAGAATGGACTGAAGCTTTCTTT
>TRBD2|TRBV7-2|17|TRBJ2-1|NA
CASSPRLAGVTQNEQFF
TGTGCCAGCAGCCCAAGACTAGCGGGAGTTACTCAGAATGAGCAGTTCTTC
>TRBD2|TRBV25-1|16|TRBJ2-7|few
CASSAPREGDAYEQYF
TGTGCCAGCAGTGCTCCGCGGGAGGGCGACGCCTACGAGCAGTACTTC
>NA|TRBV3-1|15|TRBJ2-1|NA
CASSQMRATYNEQFF
TGTGCCAGCAGCCAAATGAGGGCTACTTACAATGAGCAGTTCTTC
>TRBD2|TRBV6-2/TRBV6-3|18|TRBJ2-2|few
CASSYSGLAGGNTGELFF
TGTGCCAGCAGTTACTCGGGACTAGCGGGAGGGAACACCGGGGAGCTGTTTTTT
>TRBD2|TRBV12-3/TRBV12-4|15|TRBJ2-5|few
CASSFREASRETQYF
TGTGCCAGCAGTTTTCGGGAGGCATCTCGGGAGACCCAGTACTTC
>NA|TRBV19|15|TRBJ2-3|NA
CASSISGQSRVTQYF
TGTGCCAGTAGTATCAGTGGACAATCCCGGGTTACGCAGTATTTT
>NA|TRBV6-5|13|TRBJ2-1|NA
CASSSVAYNEQFF
TGTGCCAGCAGTTCGGTCGCCTACAATGAGCAGTTCTTC
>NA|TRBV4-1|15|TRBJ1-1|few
CASSRLTHLNTEAFF
TGCGCCAGCAGCCGCCTGACACACTTGAACACTGAAGCTTTCTTT
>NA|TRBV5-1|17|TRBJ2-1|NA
CASSLWTTTSSYNEQFF
TGCGCCAGCAGCTTGTGGACAACCACAAGCTCCTACAATGAGCAGTTCTTC
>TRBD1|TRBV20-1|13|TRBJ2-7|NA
CSAHPGQLYEQYF
TGCAGTGCGCACCCGGGACAGCTCTACGAGCAGTACTTC
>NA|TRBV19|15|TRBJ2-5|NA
CASSDRQGGKETQYF
TGTGCCAGTAGTGACCGACAGGGAGGGAAGGAGACCCAGTACTTC
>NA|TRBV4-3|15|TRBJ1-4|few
CASSQEGRANEKLFF
TGCGCCAGCAGCCAAGAAGGGAGGGCTAATGAAAAACTGTTTTTT
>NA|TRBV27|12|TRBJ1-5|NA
CASSSNYQPQHF
TGTGCCAGCAGTTCGAATTATCAGCCCCAGCATTTT
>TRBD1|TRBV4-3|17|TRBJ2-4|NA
CASSQADRGLAKNIQYF
TGCGCCAGCAGCCAAGCGGACAGGGGGCTAGCCAAAAACATTCAGTACTTC
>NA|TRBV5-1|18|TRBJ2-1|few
CASSLGLRGWSSYNEQFF
TGCGCCAGCAGCTTGGGACTACGGGGCTGGAGCTCCTACAATGAGCAGTTCTTC
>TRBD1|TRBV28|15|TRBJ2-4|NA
CASSPSGTAKNIQYF
TGTGCCAGCAGTCCCTCCGGGACAGCGAAAAACATTCAGTACTTC
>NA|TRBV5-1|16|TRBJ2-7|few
CASSFSGTRSSYEQYF
TGCGCCAGCAGCTTTTCCGGGACCCGCAGCTCCTACGAGCAGTACTTC
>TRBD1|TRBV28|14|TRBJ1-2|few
CASSLLQGQRGYTF
TGTGCCAGCAGTTTGTTACAGGGGCAGAGAGGCTACACCTTC
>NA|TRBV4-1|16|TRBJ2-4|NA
CASSPEGSQLANIQYF
TGCGCCAGCAGCCCCGAGGGGTCCCAACTAGCTAACATTCAGTACTTC
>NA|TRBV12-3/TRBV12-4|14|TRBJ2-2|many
CASSFHGNTGELFF
TGTGCCAGCAGTTTTCATGGGAACACCGGGGAGCTGTTTTTT
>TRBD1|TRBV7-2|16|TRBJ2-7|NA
CASRSDRAGELYEQYF
TGTGCCAGCAGGTCCGACAGGGCTGGGGAGCTCTACGAGCAGTACTTC
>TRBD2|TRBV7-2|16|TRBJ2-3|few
CASSSMDQRGWDTQYF
TGTGCCAGCAGCTCAATGGACCAGCGGGGGTGGGATACGCAGTATTTT
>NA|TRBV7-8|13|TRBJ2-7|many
CASSLTEGYEQYF
TGTGCCAGCAGCCTGACCGAAGGGTACGAGCAGTACTTC